These 30 T cell receptor beta chains originate from one sample sequenced in a study of cytomegalovirus exposure and HLA in healthy donors. Clones were sequenced by immunoSEQ multiplex PCR, and TCRdb holds only the in-frame ones, with some missing. The sample holds about 180,000 clones, approximately 87% seen once. Sequenced input: PBMCs. The receptor source for this set is a woman between 25 and 40 years old in good health and CMV-seronegative.

The CDR3 is CASIRDSGWGDRYGYTF. The CDR3 DNA is TGTGCCAGTATCCGAGACTCTGGTTGGGGGGATCGTTATGGCTACACCTTC. The chain combines TRBV19 with TRBJ1-2; possibly TRBD1 for D (5 bases). Germline-derived CDR1 and CDR2 are LNHDA and SQIVND (reference sequence). This CDR3 comprises 17 residues. V gave up 7 bases and J gave up 5 bases, with 26 bases separating them.

The genes are TRBV7-9 and TRBJ2-6, with 11 bases aligning to TRBD2. The CDR3 is 17 residues long. The V gene's germline CDR1 is SEHNR and CDR2 FQNEAQ (reference sequence). Germline trimming cut 4 bases from V and 0 bases from J; bases unmatched to any gene: 2. The CDR3, as DNA: TGTGCCAGCAGCTCAACTAGCGGGGGCTCTGGGGCCAACGTCCTGACTTTC. This gives the protein CASSSTSGGSGANVLTF.

J is TRBJ2-1 and V is TRBV15, with 12 bases lining up with TRBD2. Germline loops: CDR1 LNHNV, CDR2 YYDKDF (reference sequence). Trimming cost V 0 bases and J 1 base; bases outside gene matches: 1. The CDR3 loop spans 17 amino acids. The DNA of the CDR3 is TGTGCCACCAGCAGAGACGGACTAGCGGGGTCCTACAATGAGCAGTTCTTC. Protein product: CATSRDGLAGSYNEQFF.

The chain has TRBV5-4 and TRBJ2-1; 11 bases are a match to TRBD2. The V gene's germline CDR1 is SGHNT and CDR2 YYREEE (reference sequence). CDR3 length: 15 residues. V was clipped by 4 bases and J by 10 bases; unmatched bases: 10. The CDR3 DNA is TGTGCCAGCAGCGTTAGCGGGGGGGCCATGAGGGAGCAGTTCTTC. Translated, it gives CASSVSGGAMREQFF.

V and J are TRBV14 and TRBJ1-1; D remains ambiguous. This CDR3 has 13 residues. In germline, CDR1 is SGHDN, CDR2 FVKESK. Trimming removed 3 bases from V and 0 bases from J, with 5 bases in between. The chain's CDR3 is CASSHGVNTEAFF. CDR3 bases: TGTGCCAGCAGCCACGGAGTGAACACTGAAGCTTTCTTT. The full variable domain, rest sourced from reference TRBV14 and TRBJ1-1, is EAGVTQFPSHSVIEKGQTVTLRCDPISGHDNLYWYRRVMGKEIKFLLHFVKESKQDESGMPNNRFLAERTGGTYSTLKVQPAELEDSGVYFCASSHGVNTEAFFGQGTRLTVV.

The V gene is TRBV19, the J gene TRBJ2-7; D is unclear. V lost 5 bases and J 3 bases, leaving 14 bases between the germline ends. Germline CDR1 reads LNHDA; CDR2 reads SQIVND (reference sequence). The length of the CDR3 is 14 residues. CDR3 protein: CASSLRSGFYEQYF. The CDR3 bases are TGTGCCAGTAGTCTTAGGTCCGGGTTCTACGAGCAGTACTTC. Combining the CDR3 with reference TRBV19 and TRBJ2-7 gives the whole variable domain DGGITQSPKYLFRKEGQNVTLSCEQNLNHDAMYWYRQDPGQGLRLIYYSQIVNDFQKGDIAEGYSVSREKKESFPLTVTSAQKNPTAFYLCASSLRSGFYEQYFGPGTRLTVT.

V gene TRBV4-1 combines with J gene TRBJ1-1; 9 bases fit TRBD1. Losses at the gene ends were 1 base for V and 3 bases for J; bases not matched to a gene: 12. CDR1 is MGHRA, CDR2 YSYEKL, per germline. The CDR3 length is 18 residues. CDR3 DNA: TGCGCCAGCAGCCAAGTCTGGGGGGGTAGGACAGGGGACACTGAAGCTTTCTTT. As protein: CASSQVWGGRTGDTEAFF.

The sample holds a few counts of this clone. The chain recombines TRBV25-1 with TRBJ1-2; unclear D gene. The germline V gene encodes CDR1 MGHDK and CDR2 SYGVNS. Trimming stripped 1 base from V and 11 bases from J, with 14 bases between. CDR3 size: 13 residues. The DNA for the CDR3 is TGTGCCAGCAGTGAATGGCCACGTGGCGGATACACCTTC. Its translation: CASSEWPRGGYTF.

The chain links TRBV27 to TRBJ1-1; D is undetermined. This CDR3 has 13 residues. V was trimmed by 3 bases and J by 5 bases, leaving 10 bases between them. Germline V gene sequence: CDR1 MNHEY, CDR2 SMNVEV (reference sequence). CDR3 amino acids: CASSFNRGTEAFF. Written as DNA, the CDR3 is TGTGCCAGCAGTTTTAATCGAGGGACTGAAGCTTTCTTT.

The V and J genes are TRBV18 and TRBJ1-6, with no clear D. Per the germline V gene, CDR1 is KGHSH and CDR2 is LQKENI. The CDR3 sequence is 18 residues long. The V and J ends lost 4 bases and 9 bases respectively, with 25 bases between them. The DNA of the CDR3 is TGTGCCAGCTCACAAACCAGACCCGGGCCGGGGTCGTTTTCACCCCTCCACTTT. Its translation is CASSQTRPGPGSFSPLHF.

The CDR3 loop reads CASTPTVNPGLATDTQYF. For the CDR3, the DNA is TGCGCCAGCACCCCCACCGTTAACCCGGGACTAGCAACAGATACGCAGTATTTT. The chain is built from TRBV4-3 and TRBJ2-3; 9 bases line up with TRBD2. V lost 7 bases to trimming and J lost 3 bases; unmatched junction nucleotides: 17. The CDR3 runs 18 residues. In germline, CDR1 is LGHNA, CDR2 YSLEER.

The V call is TRBV4-1, the J call TRBJ2-3, with 15 bases that match TRBD2. CDR3 length equals 21 residues. Germline values: CDR1 MGHRA, CDR2 YSYEKL. Unmatched junction bases numbered 22, after V lost 5 bases and J lost 7 bases. CDR3 DNA: TGCGCCAGCAGCATGCCGGGACTAGCGGGGGGCCTAACTCCCCTCACGAATACGCAGTATTTT. It encodes CASSMPGLAGGLTPLTNTQYF.

The V and J genes are TRBV7-6 and TRBJ2-7, with TRBD2 identical over 9 bases. CDR1 and CDR2 (germline): SGHVS, FNYEAQ. The CDR3 sequence is 13 residues long. Germline trimming cut 5 bases from V and 4 bases from J; bases unmatched to any gene: 3. CDR3 sequence (DNA): TGTGCCAGCAGCATCAGCGGGGGGTACGAGCAGTACTTC. Translated, it gives CASSISGGYEQYF.

The chain couples TRBV2 to TRBJ2-7, with 9 bases aligning to TRBD2. Germline V gene sequence: CDR1 SNHLY, CDR2 FYNNEI. This CDR3 has 16 amino acids. J lost 2 bases, V lost 1 base, and 6 bases had no gene match. The CDR3 bases are TGTGCCAGCAGTGAAGATCGCCTAGCGGGGCCCTACGAGCAGTACTTC. It specifies CASSEDRLAGPYEQYF.

The chain has TRBV5-1 and TRBJ1-1, with 9 bases matching TRBD1. Germline assignment: CDR1 SGHRS and CDR2 YFSETQ. The CDR3 totals 15 residues. Losses at the gene ends were 4 bases for V and 3 bases for J; bases not matched to a gene: 7. In nucleotides, the CDR3 is TGCGCCAGCAGCCCACTGACAGGGGGAGACACTGAAGCTTTCTTT. Translating it yields CASSPLTGGDTEAFF.

The rearrangement uses TRBV6-1 and TRBJ1-6; 8 nucleotides match TRBD1. The CDR3 covers 15 residues. V shed 2 bases and J 15 bases; nucleotides not matched to a gene: 12. Germline CDR1 reads MNHNS; CDR2 reads SASEGT. CDR3 region: CASSELSGQALHLHF. CDR3 DNA sequence: TGTGCCAGCAGTGAACTCTCGGGACAGGCCCTGCACCTCCACTTT.

This chain links TRBV14 with TRBJ1-6, with no clear D. This CDR3 region has 17 residues. Trimming removed 4 bases from V and 0 bases from J, with 13 bases in between. Looked up from germline, CDR1 is SGHDN and CDR2 is FVKESK. CDR3 coding DNA: TGTGCCAGCAGCCTCAGGTTGCAGAGCTCCTATAATTCACCCCTCCACTTT. Translating it yields CASSLRLQSSYNSPLHF.

The chain couples TRBV5-1 to TRBJ1-2, with 8 nucleotides matching TRBD1. Germline CDR1 reads SGHRS; CDR2 reads YFSETQ. The CDR3 totals 14 residues. V lost 4 bases and J lost 4; bases outside the gene matches: 6. CDR3: CASSEDREFYGYTF. CDR3 DNA sequence: TGCGCCAGCAGCGAGGACAGGGAGTTCTATGGCTACACCTTC.

The chain joins TRBV9 to TRBJ1-2, with TRBD1 matching 9 bases. The J segment lost 3 bases and the V segment lost 7 bases, leaving 10 bases of the junction unmatched. Germline assignment: CDR1 SGDLS and CDR2 YYNGEE. The CDR3 has 15 residues. Here the CDR3 reads CASSPRDRADYGYTF. The CDR3 region has the DNA TGTGCCAGCTCGCCGAGGGACAGGGCGGACTATGGCTACACCTTC. The full variable domain, in which reference TRBV9 and TRBJ1-2 provide the parts outside the CDR3, is DSGVTQTPKHLITATGQRVTLRCSPRSGDLSVYWYQQSLDQGLQFLIQYYNGEERAKGNILERFSAQQFPDLHSELNLSSLELGDSALYFCASSPRDRADYGYTFGSGTRLTVV.

The J gene is TRBJ1-5, the V gene TRBV4-1; the D gene is possibly TRBD1 (6 bases). CDR3 length: 13 amino acids. The germline V and J ends were trimmed by 3 bases and 4 bases, with 7 bases remaining between them. Looked up from germline, CDR1 is MGHRA and CDR2 is YSYEKL. Written as DNA, the CDR3 is TGCGCCAGCAGCCATACAGGGAATCAGCCCCAGCATTTT. Its translation: CASSHTGNQPQHF.

CDR3 nucleotide sequence: TGTGCCAGCTGCCAGGGGGACAGGAGACTATCCATATATTTT. Translating it yields CASCQGDRRLSIYF. The chain couples TRBV2 to TRBJ1-3; 8 bases are shared with TRBD1. The CDR3 loop spans 14 amino acids. V lost 8 bases and J lost 11; bases outside the gene matches: 14. Germline V gives CDR1 SNHLY, CDR2 FYNNEI.

V is TRBV7-8 and J is TRBJ1-2; no firm D call. Germline V gene sequence: CDR1 SGHVS, CDR2 FQNEAQ. V was shortened by 4 bases and J by 1 base, with 7 bases between the two germline ends. This CDR3 has 13 residues. CDR3 bases: TGTGCCAGCAGCTCGACAAATAACTATGGCTACACCTTC. Encoded protein: CASSSTNNYGYTF.

The chain employs TRBV6-7 and TRBJ2-7; D is undetermined. TRBV6-7 is recorded as an ORF, its role being uncertain. The V end was cut by 0 bases, the J end by 3 bases, with 12 bases between. This CDR3 has 15 amino acids. The CDR3 region is CASSYSSMRIYEQYF. The CDR3, as DNA: TGTGCCAGCAGTTACTCGAGTATGCGGATCTACGAGCAGTACTTC.

The V and J genes are TRBV5-4 and TRBJ1-5, with TRBD1 identical over 8 bases. CDR3 size: 20 residues. V lost 4 bases, J lost 6 bases, and 24 bases stayed unmatched. Germline CDR1 reads SGHNT; CDR2 reads YYREEE (reference sequence). This CDR3 reads CASSGVPGQALIANIQPQHF. CDR3 coding DNA: TGTGCCAGCAGCGGGGTCCCGGGACAGGCTCTGATTGCAAATATTCAGCCCCAGCATTTT.

This clone turned up a few times. This chain connects TRBV7-9 to TRBJ1-2; 7 bases are a match to TRBD1. V was clipped by 5 bases and J by 4 bases; unmatched bases: 4. The CDR3 consists of 13 residues. Germline CDR1 is SEHNR and CDR2 is FQNEAQ (reference sequence). DNA of the CDR3: TGTGCCAGCAGCCCAGGGGGTCTCTATGGCTACACCTTC. Translating gives CASSPGGLYGYTF.

The rearrangement joins TRBV4-3 to TRBJ1-2; perhaps TRBD1 as D (6 bases). The CDR3 sequence is 15 residues long. Trimming stripped 2 bases from V and 5 bases from J, with 15 bases between. CDR1 and CDR2 from the germline V gene are LGHNA and YSLEER. CDR3 region: CASSQFRAGAYGYTF. In nucleotides, the CDR3 is TGCGCCAGCAGCCAATTCCGGGCGGGGGCTTATGGCTACACCTTC.

A single count supports this clone. The chain uses TRBV11-2 and TRBJ1-1; no clear D gene. CDR3 size: 18 residues. The V gene's germline CDR1 is SGHAT and CDR2 FQNNGV. Trimming cost V 0 bases and J 2 bases, with 19 bases left between them. In DNA, the CDR3 is TGTGCCAGCAGCTTAGATAATTACATGGCTCAGGTCAACACTGAAGCTTTCTTT. Translation: CASSLDNYMAQVNTEAFF. Drawing the rest from reference TRBV11-2 and TRBJ1-1, the complete variable domain is EAGVAQSPRYKIIEKRQSVAFWCNPISGHATLYWYQQILGQGPKLLIQFQNNGVVDDSQLPKDRFSAERLKGVDSTLKIQPAKLEDSAVYLCASSLDNYMAQVNTEAFFGQGTRLTVV.

This rearrangement joins TRBV29-1 to TRBJ2-2, with D possibly being TRBD1 (8 bases). CDR3 length: 20 amino acids. The V end lost 8 bases, the J end lost 3 bases, and 34 bases lay between the germline ends. CDR1 is SQVTM, CDR2 ANQGSEA, per germline. CDR3 sequence reads: CSPGERERSDRAVDTGELFF. CDR3 sequence (DNA): TGCAGCCCCGGTGAGCGGGAACGGTCGGACAGGGCTGTCGACACCGGGGAGCTGTTTTTT.

The gene calls are TRBV5-4 and TRBJ2-7; 11 positions agree with TRBD1. The J segment lost 7 bases and the V segment lost 0 bases, leaving 3 bases of the junction unmatched. CDR3 length: 14 amino acids. From germline, CDR1 is SGHNT and CDR2 YYREEE (reference sequence). The CDR3 DNA reads TGTGCCAGCAGCTTGGGTGGGACAGGGGGTGAGCAGTACTTC. This translates into CASSLGGTGGEQYF.

This clone was recorded only once. The J gene is TRBJ2-2, the V gene TRBV19, with 10 bases identical to TRBD1. Germline V CDR1 and CDR2: LNHDA, SQIVND (reference sequence). The V gene end was trimmed by 7 bases and the J gene end by 1 base; junction bases not matched to a gene: 9. This CDR3 comprises 17 residues. The CDR3 loop reads CASIPGQGWENTGELFF. Written as DNA, the CDR3 is TGTGCCAGTATACCGGGACAGGGGTGGGAGAACACCGGGGAGCTGTTTTTT.